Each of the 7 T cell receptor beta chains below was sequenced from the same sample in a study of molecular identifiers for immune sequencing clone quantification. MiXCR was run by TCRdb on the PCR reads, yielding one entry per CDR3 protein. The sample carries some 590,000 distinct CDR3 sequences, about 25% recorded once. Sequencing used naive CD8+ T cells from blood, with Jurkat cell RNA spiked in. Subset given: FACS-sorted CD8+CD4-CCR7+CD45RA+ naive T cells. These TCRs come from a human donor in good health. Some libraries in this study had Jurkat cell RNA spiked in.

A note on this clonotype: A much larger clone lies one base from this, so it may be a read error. The CDR3: CASSTTPSGVEQFF. The CDR3 DNA follows: TGTGCCAGCAGCACCACTCCTAGCGGGGTTGAGCAGTTCTTC. The chain has TRBV11-3 and TRBJ2-1; 9 bases align to TRBD2. The ends lost 5 bases at V and 9 bases at J; junction bases unmatched: 8. The CDR3 spans 14 residues. Germline CDR1 SGHNT, CDR2 YENEEA.

In DNA form, the CDR3 reads TGTGCTAGCGGCGCTCCAACCGGGACAGGGGGCTTGTACGAGCAGTACTTC. Its translation: CASGAPTGTGGLYEQYF. The chain recombines TRBV7-9 with TRBJ2-7, with 12 positions matching TRBD1. Germline V gene sequence: CDR1 SEHNR, CDR2 FQNEAQ (reference sequence). The CDR3 has 17 residues.

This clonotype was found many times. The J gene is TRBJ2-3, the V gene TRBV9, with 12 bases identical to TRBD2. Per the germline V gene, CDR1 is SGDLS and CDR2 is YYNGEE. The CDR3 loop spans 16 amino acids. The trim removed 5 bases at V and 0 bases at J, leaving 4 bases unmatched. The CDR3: CASRGGTSGSTDTQYF. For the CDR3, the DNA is TGTGCCAGCAGGGGCGGGACTAGCGGGAGCACAGATACGCAGTATTTT. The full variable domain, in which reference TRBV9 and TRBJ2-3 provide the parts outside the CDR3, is DSGVTQTPKHLITATGQRVTLRCSPRSGDLSVYWYQQSLDQGLQFLIQYYNGEERAKGNILERFSAQQFPDLHSELNLSSLELGDSALYFCASRGGTSGSTDTQYFGPGTRLTVL.

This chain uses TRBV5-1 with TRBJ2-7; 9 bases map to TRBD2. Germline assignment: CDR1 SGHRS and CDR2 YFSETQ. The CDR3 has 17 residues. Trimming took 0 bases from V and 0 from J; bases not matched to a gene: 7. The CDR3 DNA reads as TGCGCCAGCAGCTTGGGAGGGCTAGCGGGACTCTCCTACGAGCAGTACTTC. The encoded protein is CASSLGGLAGLSYEQYF.

CDR3 loop: CASSAERFGGNTDTQYF. CDR3 DNA: TGTGCCAGCAGCGCAGAAAGGTTCGGGGGAAACACAGATACGCAGTATTTT. The genes are TRBV11-2 and TRBJ2-3; tentatively, D is TRBD2 (6 bases). This CDR3 contains 17 residues. The germline V and J ends were trimmed by 5 bases and 2 bases, with 20 bases remaining between them. Germline CDR1 reads SGHAT; CDR2 reads FQNNGV.

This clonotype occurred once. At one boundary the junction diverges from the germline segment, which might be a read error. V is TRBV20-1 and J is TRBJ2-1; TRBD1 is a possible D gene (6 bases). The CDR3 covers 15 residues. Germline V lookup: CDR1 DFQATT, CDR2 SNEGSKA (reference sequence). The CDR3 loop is CGAREQGLSYNEQFF. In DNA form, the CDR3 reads TGCGGTGCTAGGGAACAGGGTCTTTCCTACAATGAGCAGTTCTTC.

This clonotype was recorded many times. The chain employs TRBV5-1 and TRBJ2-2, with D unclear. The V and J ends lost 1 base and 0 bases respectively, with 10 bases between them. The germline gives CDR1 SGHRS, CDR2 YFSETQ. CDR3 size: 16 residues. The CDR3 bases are TGCGCCAGCAGCTTGACGCGTCAGTCGAACACCGGGGAGCTGTTTTTT. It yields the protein CASSLTRQSNTGELFF. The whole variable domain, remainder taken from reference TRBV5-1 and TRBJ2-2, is KAGVTQTPRYLIKTRGQQVTLSCSPISGHRSVSWYQQTPGQGLQFLFEYFSETQRNKGNFPGRFSGRQFSNSRSEMNVSTLELGDSALYLCASSLTRQSNTGELFFGEGSRLTVL.